This TCR beta chain emerged from a study of blood T cell repertoires in COVID-19. Study-wide context: Samples came from the United States, Italy and Spain, spanning acute and convalescent COVID-19. T cells, B-cell-depleted T cells, or PBMCs provided the cDNA or gDNA that served as material.

Between the trimmed V and J ends, which lost 1 base and 6 bases, there was a span of 10 bases. The CDR3 has 13 residues. Per the germline V gene, CDR1 is LNHDA and CDR2 is SQIVND (reference sequence). Per the original methods: Using reference gene primer amplification, nucleated cell counts were estimated. Sequenced by immunoSEQ multiplex PCR; TCRdb stores in-frame clones only, minus some. V and J calls and clone size are those listed in that table; D and trimming were worked out from the DNA. The sample includes some 20,000 clones, roughly 89% of them seen just once. This TCR derives from a human donor in a cohort sampled during active COVID-19. This chain uses TRBV19 with TRBJ2-7; D is unclear. Sequenced material: peripheral blood. CDR3 sequence reads: CASSIGLLGEQYF. The CDR3 bases are TGTGCCAGTAGTATAGGACTCCTGGGCGAGCAGTACTTC.